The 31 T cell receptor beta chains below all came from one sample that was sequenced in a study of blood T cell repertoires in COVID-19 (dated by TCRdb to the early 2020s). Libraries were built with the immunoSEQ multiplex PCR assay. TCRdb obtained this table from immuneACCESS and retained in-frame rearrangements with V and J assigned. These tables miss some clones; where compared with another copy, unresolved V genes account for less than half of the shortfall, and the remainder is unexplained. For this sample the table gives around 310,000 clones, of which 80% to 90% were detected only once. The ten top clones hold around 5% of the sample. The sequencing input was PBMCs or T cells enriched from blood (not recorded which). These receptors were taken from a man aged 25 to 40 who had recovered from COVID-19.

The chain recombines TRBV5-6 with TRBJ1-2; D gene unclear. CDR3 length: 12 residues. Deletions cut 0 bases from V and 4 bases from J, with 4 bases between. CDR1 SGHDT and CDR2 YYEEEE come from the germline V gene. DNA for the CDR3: TGTGCCAGCAGCTTGGTCTCCTATGGCTACACCTTC. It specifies CASSLVSYGYTF.

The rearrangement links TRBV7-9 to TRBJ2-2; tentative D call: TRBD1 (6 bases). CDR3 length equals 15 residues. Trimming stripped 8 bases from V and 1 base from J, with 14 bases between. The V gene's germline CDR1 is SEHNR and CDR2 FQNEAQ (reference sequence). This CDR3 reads CASRAGALNTGELFF. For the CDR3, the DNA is TGTGCCAGCCGAGCAGGGGCCCTGAACACCGGGGAGCTGTTTTTT. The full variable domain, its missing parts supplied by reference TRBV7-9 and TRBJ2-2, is DTGVSQNPRHKITKRGQNVTFRCDPISEHNRLYWYRQTLGQGPEFLTYFQNEAQLEKSRLLSDRFSAERPKGSFSTLEIQRTEQGDSAMYLCASRAGALNTGELFFGEGSRLTVL.

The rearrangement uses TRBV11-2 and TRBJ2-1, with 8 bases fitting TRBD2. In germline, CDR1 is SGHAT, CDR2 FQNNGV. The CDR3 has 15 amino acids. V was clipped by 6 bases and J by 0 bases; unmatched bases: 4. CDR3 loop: CASSGGLGSYNEQFF. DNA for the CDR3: TGTGCCAGCAGTGGGGGACTAGGCTCCTACAATGAGCAGTTCTTC. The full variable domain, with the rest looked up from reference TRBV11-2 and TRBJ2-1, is EAGVAQSPRYKIIEKRQSVAFWCNPISGHATLYWYQQILGQGPKLLIQFQNNGVVDDSQLPKDRFSAERLKGVDSTLKIQPAKLEDSAVYLCASSGGLGSYNEQFFGPGTRLTVL.

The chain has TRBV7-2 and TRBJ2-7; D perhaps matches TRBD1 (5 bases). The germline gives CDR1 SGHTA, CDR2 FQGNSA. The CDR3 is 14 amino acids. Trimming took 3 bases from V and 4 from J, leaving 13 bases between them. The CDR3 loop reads CASSFPGFGYEQYF. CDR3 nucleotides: TGTGCCAGCAGCTTCCCAGGGTTCGGGTACGAGCAGTACTTC.

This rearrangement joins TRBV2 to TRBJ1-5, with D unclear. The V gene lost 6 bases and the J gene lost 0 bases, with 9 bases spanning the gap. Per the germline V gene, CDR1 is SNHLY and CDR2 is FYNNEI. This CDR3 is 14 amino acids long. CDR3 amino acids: CASRFQDSNQPQHF. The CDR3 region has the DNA TGTGCCAGCAGGTTTCAGGATAGCAATCAGCCCCAGCATTTT.

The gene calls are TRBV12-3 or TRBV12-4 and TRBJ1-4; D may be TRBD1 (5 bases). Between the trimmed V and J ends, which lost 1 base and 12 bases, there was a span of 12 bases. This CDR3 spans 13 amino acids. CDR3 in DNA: TGTGCCAGCAGTTTAGTCGGATGGGGGGAACTGTTTTTT. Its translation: CASSLVGWGELFF.

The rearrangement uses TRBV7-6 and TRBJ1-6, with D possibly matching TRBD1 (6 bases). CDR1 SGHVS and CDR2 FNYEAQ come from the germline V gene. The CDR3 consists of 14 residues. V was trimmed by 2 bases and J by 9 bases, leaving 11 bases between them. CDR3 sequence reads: CASSLTTGGSPLHF. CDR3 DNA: TGTGCCAGCAGCTTAACGACAGGTGGTTCACCCCTCCACTTT.

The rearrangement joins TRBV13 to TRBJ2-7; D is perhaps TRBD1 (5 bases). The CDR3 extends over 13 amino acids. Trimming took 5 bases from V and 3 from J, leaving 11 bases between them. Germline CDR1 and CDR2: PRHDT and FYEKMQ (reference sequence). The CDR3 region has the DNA TGTGCCAGCAGCCTACAGGACGGCTACGAGCAGTACTTC. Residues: CASSLQDGYEQYF. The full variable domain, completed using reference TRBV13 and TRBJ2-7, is AAGVIQSPRHLIKEKRETATLKCYPIPRHDTVYWYQQGPGQDPQFLISFYEKMQSDKGSIPDRFSAQQFSDYHSELNMSSLELGDSALYFCASSLQDGYEQYFGPGTRLTVT.

CDR3 in DNA: TGTGCCAGCAGCCGACTAGCGGGGGCTACAGATACGCAGTATTTT. Translated, it gives CASSRLAGATDTQYF. This sequence joins TRBV7-3 and TRBJ2-3, with 12 positions matching TRBD2. From germline, CDR1 is SGHTA and CDR2 FQGTGA. J gave up 3 bases and V 5 bases, and 3 bases lay outside the gene matches. This CDR3 has 15 residues.

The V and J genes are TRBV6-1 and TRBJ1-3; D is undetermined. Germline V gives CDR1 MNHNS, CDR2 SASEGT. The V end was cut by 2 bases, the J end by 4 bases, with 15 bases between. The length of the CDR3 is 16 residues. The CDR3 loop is CASSEIFNQVGNTIYF. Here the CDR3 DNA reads TGTGCCAGCAGTGAAATTTTTAACCAGGTGGGAAACACCATATATTTT.

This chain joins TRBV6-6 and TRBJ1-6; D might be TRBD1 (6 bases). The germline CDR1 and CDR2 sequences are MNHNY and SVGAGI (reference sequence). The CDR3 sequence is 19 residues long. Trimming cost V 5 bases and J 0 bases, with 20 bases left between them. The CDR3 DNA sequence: TGTGCCAGCAGTCGGCAACCGGGACACTCTAGCTCCTATAATTCACCCCTCCACTTT. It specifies CASSRQPGHSSSYNSPLHF.

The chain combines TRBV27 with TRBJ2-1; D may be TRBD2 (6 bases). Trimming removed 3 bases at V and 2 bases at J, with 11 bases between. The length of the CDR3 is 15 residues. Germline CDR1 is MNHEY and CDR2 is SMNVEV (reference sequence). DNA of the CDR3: TGTGCCAGCAGTTTCTACGGAGGGACCTACAATGAGCAGTTCTTC. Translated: CASSFYGGTYNEQFF.

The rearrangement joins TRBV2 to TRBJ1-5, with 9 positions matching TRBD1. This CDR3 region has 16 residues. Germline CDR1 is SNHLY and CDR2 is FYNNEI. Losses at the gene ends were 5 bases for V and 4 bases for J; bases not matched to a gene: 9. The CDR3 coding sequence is TGTGCCAGCAGTCCCACAGGGGGCTATACGAATCAGCCCCAGCATTTT. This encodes CASSPTGGYTNQPQHF.

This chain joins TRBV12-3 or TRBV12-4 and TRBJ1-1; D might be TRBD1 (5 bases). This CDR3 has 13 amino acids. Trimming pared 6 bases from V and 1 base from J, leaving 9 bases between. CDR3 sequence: CASRPGGNTEAFF. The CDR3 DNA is TGTGCCAGCAGACCCGGGGGGAACACTGAAGCTTTCTTT.

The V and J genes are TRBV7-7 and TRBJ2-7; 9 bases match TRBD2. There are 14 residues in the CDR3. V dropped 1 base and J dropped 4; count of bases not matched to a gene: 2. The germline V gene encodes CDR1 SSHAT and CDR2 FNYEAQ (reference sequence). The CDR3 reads CASSLGSGGYEQYF. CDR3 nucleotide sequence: TGTGCCAGCAGCTTAGGGAGCGGGGGGTACGAGCAGTACTTC.

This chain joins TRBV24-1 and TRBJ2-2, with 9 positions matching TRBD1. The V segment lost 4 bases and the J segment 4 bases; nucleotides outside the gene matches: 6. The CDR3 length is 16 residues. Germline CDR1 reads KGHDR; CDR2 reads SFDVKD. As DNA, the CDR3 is TGTGCCACCAGTGACCCGACAGGGGGGGGCACCGGGGAGCTGTTTTTT. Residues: CATSDPTGGGTGELFF.

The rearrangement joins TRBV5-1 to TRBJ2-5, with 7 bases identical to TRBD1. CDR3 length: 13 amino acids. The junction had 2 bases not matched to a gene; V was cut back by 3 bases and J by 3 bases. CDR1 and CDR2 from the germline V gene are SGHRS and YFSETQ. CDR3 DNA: TGCGCCAGCAGCTGGGACAGCGAAGAGACCCAGTACTTC. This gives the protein CASSWDSEETQYF.

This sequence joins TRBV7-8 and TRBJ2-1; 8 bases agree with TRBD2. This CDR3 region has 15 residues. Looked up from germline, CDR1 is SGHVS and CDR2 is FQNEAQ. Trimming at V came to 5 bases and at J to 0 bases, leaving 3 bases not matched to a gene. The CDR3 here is CASSRGGSSYNEQFF. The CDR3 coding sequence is TGTGCCAGCAGCCGGGGGGGGAGCTCCTACAATGAGCAGTTCTTC.

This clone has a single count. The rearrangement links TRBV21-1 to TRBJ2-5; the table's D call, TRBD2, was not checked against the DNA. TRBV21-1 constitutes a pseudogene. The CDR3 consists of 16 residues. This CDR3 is CASSKAAGDCQETQYF. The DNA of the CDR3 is TGTGCCAGCAGCAAAGCTGCGGGGGACTGCCAAGAGACCCAGTACTTC.

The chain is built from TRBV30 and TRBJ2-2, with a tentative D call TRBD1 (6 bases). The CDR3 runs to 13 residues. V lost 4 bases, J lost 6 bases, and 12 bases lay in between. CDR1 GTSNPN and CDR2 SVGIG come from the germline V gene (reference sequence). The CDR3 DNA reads TGTGCCTGGAACAGGGCACGTCCCGGGGAGCTGTTTTTT. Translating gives CAWNRARPGELFF.

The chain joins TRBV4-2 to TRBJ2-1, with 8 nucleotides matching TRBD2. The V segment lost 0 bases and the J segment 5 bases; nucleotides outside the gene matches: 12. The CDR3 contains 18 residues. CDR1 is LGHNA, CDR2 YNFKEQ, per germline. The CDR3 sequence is CASSQEVRGGLKHNEQFF. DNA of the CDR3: TGTGCCAGCAGCCAAGAGGTCCGGGGGGGCCTGAAACACAATGAGCAGTTCTTC.

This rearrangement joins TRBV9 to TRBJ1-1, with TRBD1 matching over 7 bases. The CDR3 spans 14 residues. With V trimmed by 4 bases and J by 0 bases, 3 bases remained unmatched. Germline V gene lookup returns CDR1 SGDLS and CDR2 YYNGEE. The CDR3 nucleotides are TGTGCCAGCAGCCTCGGACAGGTGAACACTGAAGCTTTCTTT. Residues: CASSLGQVNTEAFF.

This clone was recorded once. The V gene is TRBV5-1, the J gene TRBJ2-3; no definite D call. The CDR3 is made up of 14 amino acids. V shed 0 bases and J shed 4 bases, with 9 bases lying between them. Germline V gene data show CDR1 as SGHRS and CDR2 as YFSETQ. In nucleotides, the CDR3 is TGCGCCAGCAGCTTGGGGAGTTGGTCAGATACGCAGTATTTT. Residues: CASSLGSWSDTQYF.

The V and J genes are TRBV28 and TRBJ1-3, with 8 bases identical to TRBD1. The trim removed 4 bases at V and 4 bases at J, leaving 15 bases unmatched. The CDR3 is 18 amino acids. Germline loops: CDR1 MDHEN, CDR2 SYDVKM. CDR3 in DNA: TGTGCCAGCAGTTCGACGTCGCGACAGGACAGGGTCGGAAACACCATATATTTT. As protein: CASSSTSRQDRVGNTIYF.

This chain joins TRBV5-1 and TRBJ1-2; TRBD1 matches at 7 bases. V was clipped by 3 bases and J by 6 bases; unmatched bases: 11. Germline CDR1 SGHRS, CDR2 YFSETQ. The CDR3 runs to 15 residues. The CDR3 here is CASSSQGRGEDGYTF. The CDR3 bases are TGCGCCAGCAGCTCACAGGGGCGAGGAGAGGATGGCTACACCTTC.

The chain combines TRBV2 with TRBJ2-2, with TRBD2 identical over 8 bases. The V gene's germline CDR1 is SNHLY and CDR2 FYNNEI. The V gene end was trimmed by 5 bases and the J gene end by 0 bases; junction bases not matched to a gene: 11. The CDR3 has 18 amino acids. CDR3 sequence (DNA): TGTGCCAGCAGTTTGGCCTCGGGGGGGGCCGCGAACACCGGGGAGCTGTTTTTT. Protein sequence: CASSLASGGAANTGELFF. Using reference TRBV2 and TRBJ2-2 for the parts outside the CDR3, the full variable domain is EPEVTQTPSHQVTQMGQEVILRCVPISNHLYFYWYRQILGQKVEFLVSFYNNEISEKSEIFDDQFSVERPDGSNFTLKIRSTKLEDSAMYFCASSLASGGAANTGELFFGEGSRLTVL.

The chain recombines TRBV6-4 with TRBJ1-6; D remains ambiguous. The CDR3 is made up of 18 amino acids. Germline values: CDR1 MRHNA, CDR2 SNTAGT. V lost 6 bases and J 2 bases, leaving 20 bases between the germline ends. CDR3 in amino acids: CASSHPWLVSPYNSPLHF. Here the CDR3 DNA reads TGTGCCAGCAGCCACCCTTGGTTGGTGAGCCCCTATAATTCACCCCTCCACTTT.

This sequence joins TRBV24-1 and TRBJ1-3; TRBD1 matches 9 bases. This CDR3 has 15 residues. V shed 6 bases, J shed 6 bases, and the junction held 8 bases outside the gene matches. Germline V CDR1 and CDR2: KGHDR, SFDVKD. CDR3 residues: CATSLDRQGENTIYF. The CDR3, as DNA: TGTGCCACCAGTCTTGACCGACAGGGGGAAAACACCATATATTTT.

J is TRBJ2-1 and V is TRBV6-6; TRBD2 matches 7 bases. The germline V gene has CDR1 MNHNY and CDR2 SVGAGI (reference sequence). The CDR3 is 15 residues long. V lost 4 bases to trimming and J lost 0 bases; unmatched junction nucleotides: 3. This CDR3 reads CASSSAGSSYNEQFF. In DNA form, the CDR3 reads TGTGCCAGCAGTTCAGCGGGGAGCTCCTACAATGAGCAGTTCTTC.

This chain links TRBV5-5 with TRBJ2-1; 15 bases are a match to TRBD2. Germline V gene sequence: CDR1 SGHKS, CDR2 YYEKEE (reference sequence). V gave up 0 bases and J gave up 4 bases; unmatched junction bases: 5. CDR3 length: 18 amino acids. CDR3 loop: CASSLAGGTSGGYNEQFF. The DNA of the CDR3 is TGTGCCAGCAGCTTGGCCGGTGGGACTAGCGGGGGGTACAATGAGCAGTTCTTC.

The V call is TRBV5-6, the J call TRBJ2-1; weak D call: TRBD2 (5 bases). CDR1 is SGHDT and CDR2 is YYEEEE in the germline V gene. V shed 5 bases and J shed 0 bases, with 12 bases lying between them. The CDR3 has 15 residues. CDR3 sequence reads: CASRKSGSSYNEQFF. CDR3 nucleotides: TGTGCCAGCAGGAAATCTGGGAGCTCCTACAATGAGCAGTTCTTC.